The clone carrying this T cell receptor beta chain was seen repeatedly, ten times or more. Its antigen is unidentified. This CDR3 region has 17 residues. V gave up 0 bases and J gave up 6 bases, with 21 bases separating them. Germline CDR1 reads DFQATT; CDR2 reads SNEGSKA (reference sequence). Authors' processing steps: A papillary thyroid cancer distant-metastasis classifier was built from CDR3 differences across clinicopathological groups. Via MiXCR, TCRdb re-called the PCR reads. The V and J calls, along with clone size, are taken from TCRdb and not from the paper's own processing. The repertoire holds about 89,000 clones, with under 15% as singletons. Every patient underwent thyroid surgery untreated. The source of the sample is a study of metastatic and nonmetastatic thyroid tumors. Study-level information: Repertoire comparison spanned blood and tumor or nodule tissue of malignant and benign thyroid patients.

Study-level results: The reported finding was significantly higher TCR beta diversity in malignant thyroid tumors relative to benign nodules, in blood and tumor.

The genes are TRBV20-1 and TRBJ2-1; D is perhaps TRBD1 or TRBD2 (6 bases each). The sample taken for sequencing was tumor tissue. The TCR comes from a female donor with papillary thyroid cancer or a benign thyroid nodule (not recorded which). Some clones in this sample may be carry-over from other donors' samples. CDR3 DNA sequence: TGCAGTGCTAGAGAGGGGGGCCTCGCGGGGTATGGCAATGAGCAGTTCTTC. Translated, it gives CSAREGGLAGYGNEQFF.